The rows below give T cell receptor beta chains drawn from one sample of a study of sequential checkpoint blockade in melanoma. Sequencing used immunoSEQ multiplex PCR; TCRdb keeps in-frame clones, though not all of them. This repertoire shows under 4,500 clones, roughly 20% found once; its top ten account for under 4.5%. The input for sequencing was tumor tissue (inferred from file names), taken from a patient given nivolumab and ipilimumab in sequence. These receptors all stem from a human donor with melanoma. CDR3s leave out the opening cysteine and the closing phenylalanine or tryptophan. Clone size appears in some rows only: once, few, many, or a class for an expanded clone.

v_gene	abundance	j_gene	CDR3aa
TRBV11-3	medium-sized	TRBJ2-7	ASSSAGTGLHEQY
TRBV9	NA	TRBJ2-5	ASSQTLAGGETQY
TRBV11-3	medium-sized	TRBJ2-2	ASSSSHTNTGELF
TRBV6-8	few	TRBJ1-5	ASSYSRGNQPQH
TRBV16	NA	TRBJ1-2	ASSQSTGIYGYT
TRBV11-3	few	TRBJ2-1	ASSPGGAGDEQF
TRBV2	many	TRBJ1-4	ASSVRATGEKLF
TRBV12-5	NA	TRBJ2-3	ASGFLTTDRSTDTQY
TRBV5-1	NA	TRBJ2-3	ASRLPGGTDTQY
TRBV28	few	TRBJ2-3	ASSAWDRGRDTQY
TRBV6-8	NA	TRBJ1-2	ASSPGLNYGYT
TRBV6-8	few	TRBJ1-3	ASSHTGASGNTIY
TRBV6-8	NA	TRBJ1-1	ASRRTNTEAF
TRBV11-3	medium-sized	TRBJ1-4	ASSLIQGNEKLF
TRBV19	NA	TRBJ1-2	ASSMRAGYGYT
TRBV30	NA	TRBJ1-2	AWSGQGPYGYT